These 10 T cell receptor beta chains originate from one sample sequenced in a study of blood T cell repertoires in COVID-19. Only in-frame clones appear in the TCRdb table, and some are missing; sequencing was by immunoSEQ multiplex PCR. The sample shows 150,000 or so clones, more than 75% of them seen only once. Sequencing was done on a sample of peripheral blood. Receptors were obtained from a man older than 75 with acute or convalescent COVID-19.

The V gene is TRBV30, the J gene TRBJ2-5; D call uncertain. Trimming shortened V by 0 bases and J by 5 bases, and 13 bases separated the two germline ends. The CDR3 length is 14 residues. Germline lookup yields CDR1 GTSNPN and CDR2 SVGIG (reference sequence). The CDR3 DNA reads TGTGCCTGGAGTGTAGTGGGTAGAGCGGAGACCCAGTACTTC. It encodes CAWSVVGRAETQYF.

V gene TRBV2 combines with J gene TRBJ2-1; 10 nucleotides match TRBD2. The germline gives CDR1 SNHLY, CDR2 FYNNEI. Trimming at V came to 4 bases and at J to 4 bases, leaving 7 bases not matched to a gene. The CDR3 totals 16 residues. The CDR3 bases are TGTGCCAGCAGTGGGTCTAGCGGGGGCCTTTACAATGAGCAGTTCTTC. Translated, it gives CASSGSSGGLYNEQFF.

J is TRBJ2-1 and V is TRBV7-2, with D possibly TRBD2 on 5 matching bases. The CDR3 contains 13 residues. Germline CDR1 SGHTA, CDR2 FQGNSA. Trimming left V 4 bases short and J 6 bases short, with 10 bases between. The CDR3 region has the DNA TGTGCCAGCAGCTCCTGGACTGGCAATGAGCAGTTCTTC. It codes for CASSSWTGNEQFF.

The genes are TRBV3-1 (or the pseudogene TRBV3-2) and TRBJ1-1; TRBD1 matches at 8 bases. Per germline, CDR1 LGHDT and CDR2 YNNKEL (reference sequence). Trimming cost V 3 bases and J 1 base; bases outside gene matches: 4. The CDR3 totals 15 residues. The CDR3 sequence: CASSQTGARNTEAFF. DNA of the CDR3: TGTGCCAGCAGCCAGACAGGGGCGAGGAACACTGAAGCTTTCTTT.

The chain employs TRBV29-1 and TRBJ2-2; 10 bases match TRBD2. Germline values: CDR1 SQVTM, CDR2 ANQGSEA. V lost 4 bases and J lost 4; bases outside the gene matches: 15. The CDR3 has 18 residues. CDR3 sequence reads: CSVGGALAGVIGTGELFF. For the CDR3, the DNA is TGCAGCGTTGGAGGGGCCCTAGCGGGAGTGATTGGCACCGGGGAGCTGTTTTTT.

The rearrangement joins TRBV6-6 to TRBJ2-5; D is unclear. Trimming removed 0 bases at V and 2 bases at J, with 10 bases between. The CDR3 consists of 15 residues. Germline V gene lookup returns CDR1 MNHNY and CDR2 SVGAGI (reference sequence). The CDR3 loop is CASSYSWRRQETQYF. As DNA, the CDR3 is TGTGCCAGCAGTTACTCCTGGAGACGGCAAGAGACCCAGTACTTC.

The CDR3 DNA reads as TGTGCCAGCAGCGTAGGATTGCAGGAGGATGAAAAACTGTTTTTT. Its protein product is CASSVGLQEDEKLFF. V usage is TRBV9 and J usage is TRBJ1-4; unclear D gene. Trimming pared 0 bases from V and 6 bases from J, leaving 12 bases between. The V gene's germline CDR1 is SGDLS and CDR2 YYNGEE. CDR3 length: 15 residues. The full variable domain, rest sourced from reference TRBV9 and TRBJ1-4, is DSGVTQTPKHLITATGQRVTLRCSPRSGDLSVYWYQQSLDQGLQFLIQYYNGEERAKGNILERFSAQQFPDLHSELNLSSLELGDSALYFCASSVGLQEDEKLFFGSGTQLSVL.

This rearrangement joins TRBV7-9 to TRBJ2-2; D is unresolved. This CDR3 spans 13 amino acids. V was trimmed by 1 base and J by 6 bases, leaving 6 bases between them. The germline gives CDR1 SEHNR, CDR2 FQNEAQ (reference sequence). The CDR3: CASSLGSPGELFF. CDR3 nucleotide sequence: TGTGCCAGCAGCTTAGGTAGCCCCGGGGAGCTGTTTTTT.

The chain links TRBV19 to TRBJ1-1; D gene uncertain. Germline loops: CDR1 LNHDA, CDR2 SQIVND (reference sequence). This CDR3 has 12 amino acids. Deletions cut 8 bases from V and 12 bases from J, with 19 bases between. The CDR3 sequence: CASGSAGRVTFF. The CDR3, as DNA: TGTGCCAGTGGAAGTGCGGGGAGGGTTACTTTCTTT.

The chain joins TRBV28 to TRBJ1-1, with 7 bases that match TRBD1. The germline V gene encodes CDR1 MDHEN and CDR2 SYDVKM. There are 14 residues in the CDR3. Germline trimming cut 4 bases from V and 3 bases from J; bases unmatched to any gene: 5. The CDR3 reads CASSSTGWDTEAFF. The CDR3 DNA reads as TGTGCCAGCAGTTCGACAGGGTGGGACACTGAAGCTTTCTTT.